Below, 18 T cell receptor beta chains from the same sample are listed, as sequenced in a study of blood T cell repertoires in COVID-19. Libraries were prepared by immunoSEQ multiplex PCR; TCRdb keeps only in-frame clonotypes and omits some of them. This sample yields roughly 50,000 clones, of which roughly four fifths are seen a single time; roughly 7% belongs to the top ten. The sample was peripheral blood. All receptors derive from a man between 40 and 49 years old with acute or convalescent COVID-19.

The J gene is TRBJ2-2, the V gene TRBV5-1; D is possibly TRBD1 (6 bases). Germline CDR1 is SGHRS and CDR2 is YFSETQ. The V end was cut by 3 bases, the J end by 1 base, with 13 bases between. The CDR3 sequence is 16 residues long. The CDR3 nucleotides read TGCGCCAGCAGCTCCTCCGGGACATTGAACACCGGGGAGCTGTTTTTT. It codes for CASSSSGTLNTGELFF. The variable domain in full, with the rest retrieved from reference TRBV5-1 and TRBJ2-2, is KAGVTQTPRYLIKTRGQQVTLSCSPISGHRSVSWYQQTPGQGLQFLFEYFSETQRNKGNFPGRFSGRQFSNSRSEMNVSTLELGDSALYLCASSSSGTLNTGELFFGEGSRLTVL.

The chain's CDR3 is CASSILGLAGDNTDTQYF. The DNA for the CDR3 is TGTGCCAGTAGTATCCTCGGACTAGCGGGAGACAACACAGATACGCAGTATTTT. The genes are TRBV19 and TRBJ2-3, with 13 bases identical to TRBD2. This CDR3 has 18 residues. V lost 3 bases, J lost 2 bases, and 8 bases stayed unmatched. Germline V CDR1 and CDR2: LNHDA, SQIVND (reference sequence).

The CDR3 protein is CASSLASGGIYEQYF. The CDR3 DNA sequence: TGTGCCAGCAGCTTAGCTAGCGGGGGTATCTACGAGCAGTACTTC. The genes are TRBV7-2 and TRBJ2-7; 9 bases align to TRBD2. Germline V gene data show CDR1 as SGHTA and CDR2 as FQGNSA. This CDR3 has 15 amino acids. V lost 0 bases to trimming and J lost 3 bases; unmatched junction nucleotides: 3.

J is TRBJ2-2 and V is TRBV6-6; 11 bases line up with TRBD1. The germline V gene has CDR1 MNHNY and CDR2 SVGAGI (reference sequence). The CDR3 contains 16 residues. The V gene end was trimmed by 5 bases and the J gene end by 5 bases; junction bases not matched to a gene: 7. Written as DNA, the CDR3 is TGTGCCAGCAGTACAACCGGGACAGGGGGTACCGGGGAGCTGTTTTTT. This translates into CASSTTGTGGTGELFF.

This clone was observed a few times. The chain links TRBV3-1 (or the pseudogene TRBV3-2) to TRBJ1-6, with TRBD1 matching 12 bases. The CDR3 consists of 16 residues. V lost 5 bases, J lost 7 bases, and 6 bases stayed unmatched. From germline, CDR1 is LGHDT and CDR2 YNNKEL (reference sequence). The CDR3 coding sequence is TGTGCCAGCAGCGGCCGGGACAGGGGGCTCAATTCACCCCTCCACTTT. This sequence encodes CASSGRDRGLNSPLHF.

This rearrangement joins TRBV28 to TRBJ1-5; no clear D. Germline CDR1 is MDHEN and CDR2 is SYDVKM. V was trimmed by 6 bases and J by 2 bases, leaving 20 bases between them. This CDR3 contains 17 residues. The CDR3 reads CASSHPTSRGGNQPQHF. CDR3 nucleotides: TGTGCCAGCAGCCATCCTACCTCCCGGGGAGGCAATCAGCCCCAGCATTTT. The full variable domain, with the rest looked up from reference TRBV28 and TRBJ1-5, is DVKVTQSSRYLVKRTGEKVFLECVQDMDHENMFWYRQDPGLGLRLIYFSYDVKMKEKGDIPEGYSVSREKKERFSLILESASTNQTSMYLCASSHPTSRGGNQPQHFGDGTRLSIL.

As concerns this clone: This specimen includes other DNA sequences encoding the same CDR3. The CDR3, as DNA: TGTGCCAGCTCACCTGGGACAGGGAACAATCAGCCCCAGCATTTT. Translating gives CASSPGTGNNQPQHF. The genes are TRBV18 and TRBJ1-5; 9 bases agree with TRBD1. This CDR3 spans 15 amino acids. Germline values: CDR1 KGHSH, CDR2 LQKENI. V was clipped by 3 bases and J by 3 bases; unmatched bases: 3. The whole variable domain, remainder taken from reference TRBV18 and TRBJ1-5, is NAGVMQNPRHLVRRRGQEARLRCSPMKGHSHVYWYRQLPEEGLKFMVYLQKENIIDESGMPKERFSAEFPKEGPSILRIQQVVRGDSAAYFCASSPGTGNNQPQHFGDGTRLSIL.

The chain is built from TRBV2 and TRBJ1-1; D may be TRBD1 (5 bases). V lost 4 bases and J lost 6, with 12 bases in between. Germline V CDR1 and CDR2: SNHLY, FYNNEI. This CDR3 has 13 residues. CDR3 residues: CASSAQGYSEAFF. For the CDR3, the DNA is TGTGCCAGCAGTGCCCAGGGTTACTCTGAAGCTTTCTTT.

This clone showed up just a few times. The chain joins TRBV7-2 to TRBJ1-6; D might be TRBD1 (5 bases). Per the germline V gene, CDR1 is SGHTA and CDR2 is FQGNSA. Trimming removed 2 bases at V and 4 bases at J, with 6 bases between. The CDR3 extends over 14 amino acids. The CDR3 sequence: CASSLRQYNSPLHF. CDR3 sequence (DNA): TGTGCCAGCAGCTTAAGACAGTATAATTCACCCCTCCACTTT. Filled out from reference TRBV7-2 and TRBJ1-6, the complete variable domain reads GAGVSQSPSNKVTEKGKDVELRCDPISGHTALYWYRQSLGQGLEFLIYFQGNSAPDKSGLPSDRFSAERTGGSVSTLTIQRTQQEDSAVYLCASSLRQYNSPLHFGNGTRLTVT.

This chain joins TRBV5-1 and TRBJ2-7, with a tentative D call TRBD1 (6 bases). V lost 0 bases and J lost 1, with 8 bases in between. The CDR3 loop spans 14 amino acids. Germline lookup yields CDR1 SGHRS and CDR2 YFSETQ. The CDR3 is CASSLEQGSYEQYF. CDR3 nucleotides: TGCGCCAGCAGCTTGGAACAGGGATCCTACGAGCAGTACTTC.

The chain recombines TRBV7-2 with TRBJ1-2; 8 bases match TRBD1. The CDR3 has 15 residues. J was trimmed by 4 bases and V by 1 base; bases with no gene match: 5. Per germline, CDR1 SGHTA and CDR2 FQGNSA. CDR3 bases: TGTGCCAGCAGCTTAGACTCAGGGGGCGGCTATGGCTACACCTTC. Translated, it gives CASSLDSGGGYGYTF.

This clone was observed once. The chain has TRBV24-1 and TRBJ2-7, with 10 bases aligning to TRBD1. Unmatched junction bases numbered 4, after V lost 4 bases and J lost 5 bases. The CDR3 contains 14 residues. Per germline, CDR1 KGHDR and CDR2 SFDVKD. CDR3 in amino acids: CATSDSGTGDEQYF. In DNA form, the CDR3 reads TGTGCCACCAGTGACTCCGGGACAGGGGACGAGCAGTACTTC.

This clone has a handful of counts. The genes are TRBV6-5 and TRBJ2-7; perhaps TRBD2 as D (6 bases). The CDR3 consists of 13 residues. The germline V and J ends were trimmed by 7 bases and 7 bases, with 17 bases remaining between them. Germline V gene sequence: CDR1 MNHEY, CDR2 SVGAGI. The CDR3 sequence: CASNGRRVWEQYF. As DNA, the CDR3 is TGTGCCAGCAACGGACGGAGGGTTTGGGAGCAGTACTTC.

This sequence joins TRBV2 and TRBJ1-2; D not certain. This CDR3 has 13 residues. Germline CDR1 reads SNHLY; CDR2 reads FYNNEI. With 4 bases removed from V and 5 bases from J, the gap between germline ends came to 11 bases. The CDR3 DNA reads TGTGCCAGCAGTGCGGGGTCCTCGTATGGCTACACCTTC. It codes for CASSAGSSYGYTF.

This chain connects TRBV24-1 to TRBJ2-2; 7 bases map to TRBD1. CDR1 and CDR2 from the germline V gene are KGHDR and SFDVKD. V lost 7 bases and J lost 2; bases outside the gene matches: 6. This CDR3 has 15 amino acids. CDR3 sequence reads: CATSGTAFNTGELFF. CDR3 DNA: TGTGCCACCAGCGGGACAGCATTTAACACCGGGGAGCTGTTTTTT.

The V gene is TRBV5-6, the J gene TRBJ2-7; D unclear. This CDR3 is built from 12 residues. Germline V CDR1 and CDR2: SGHDT, YYEEEE. Trimming left V 1 base short and J 6 bases short, with 8 bases between. This chain's CDR3 is CASSLTVIEQYF. CDR3 DNA: TGTGCCAGCAGCTTGACGGTAATCGAGCAGTACTTC.

In its sample, this clone was seen once. V and J are TRBV3-1 (or the pseudogene TRBV3-2) and TRBJ2-3; 8 positions match TRBD2. The V gene's germline CDR1 is LGHDT and CDR2 YNNKEL (reference sequence). This CDR3 has 16 amino acids. Trimming at V came to 2 bases and at J to 1 base, leaving 5 bases not matched to a gene. In DNA, the CDR3 is TGTGCCAGCAGCCAACCGAGCGGGGGCCGCACAGATACGCAGTATTTT. This translates into CASSQPSGGRTDTQYF.

V usage is TRBV10-3 and J usage is TRBJ2-3; D perhaps matches TRBD1 (5 bases). The CDR3 extends over 14 amino acids. Germline V gene data show CDR1 as ENHRY and CDR2 as SYGVKD. Deletions cut 3 bases from V and 2 bases from J, with 9 bases between. The CDR3 region is CAISDRADTDTQYF. The DNA of the CDR3 is TGTGCCATCAGTGACAGGGCGGACACAGATACGCAGTATTTT.